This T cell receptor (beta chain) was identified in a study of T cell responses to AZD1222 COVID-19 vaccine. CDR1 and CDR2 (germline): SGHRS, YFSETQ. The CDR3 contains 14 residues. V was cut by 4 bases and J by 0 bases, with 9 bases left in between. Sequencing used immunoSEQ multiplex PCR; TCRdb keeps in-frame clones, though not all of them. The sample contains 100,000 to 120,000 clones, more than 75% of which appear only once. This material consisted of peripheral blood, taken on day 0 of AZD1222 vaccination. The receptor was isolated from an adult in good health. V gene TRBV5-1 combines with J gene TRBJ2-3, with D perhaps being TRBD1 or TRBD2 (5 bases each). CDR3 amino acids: CASSPRDSTDTQYF. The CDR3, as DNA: TGCGCCAGCAGCCCACGGGACAGCACAGATACGCAGTATTTT.